This T cell receptor beta chain appears in the sequencing data of a study of shared clonotypes between healthy human individuals. Whole-study findings and limits: Clonotypes that were shared across a few donors made up around 5.5% of naive CD4 clonotypes. A reduction in generation probabilities was seen for non-shared clonotypes relative to those shared by all four donors.

The CDR3 spans 16 residues. V lost 6 bases and J lost 6; bases outside the gene matches: 12. The germline V gene encodes CDR1 LNHDA and CDR2 SQIVND (reference sequence). For this clone: The antigen remains undetermined.

Assay used: immunoSEQ multiplex PCR; TCRdb lists only in-frame clones, some missing. The data hold about 1.5 million clones, with 95% to 99% observed a single time. This chain uses TRBV19 with TRBJ2-7; the match to TRBD2 covers 12 bases. This TCR came from a man aged 25 to 40 in good health. Input material: naive CD4+ T cells sorted from blood. Subset described: CD45RA+ positively selected. CDR3 protein: CASSPTSGRSPREQYF. Written as DNA, the CDR3 is TGTGCCAGTAGCCCAACTAGCGGGAGGAGTCCCCGCGAGCAGTACTTC.